This is a list of T cell receptor beta chains from one sample in a study of beta chain features in type 1 diabetes. Assay: immunoSEQ multiplex PCR; the TCRdb copy retains only in-frame clones and omits some. The sample contains around 120,000 clones, roughly a sixth of which appear only once. Input material: central memory CD4+ T cells from blood. All receptors come from a young man with type 1 diabetes. The CDR3 runs from the conserved cysteine through the conserved F or W. A D gene is named only where the DNA matches it firmly. The size field is filled for only some rows; it gives once, few, many or a size class.

cdr3_length clone_size j_call d_call v_call cdr3_nt cdr3_aa
15 few TRBJ2-5 TRBD2 TRBV2 TGTGCCAGCACCTTTAGCGGGGGGGCCCCCGAGACCCAGTACTTC CASTFSGGAPETQYF
17 few TRBJ2-3 TRBD2 TRBV29-1 TGCAGCGCCGAAGGCGCGGGAGAAGCGGCACGGACAGATACGCAGTATTTT CSAEGAGEAARTDTQYF
15 few TRBJ1-1 TRBD1 TRBV5-4 TGTGCCAGCAGCGTGCAAGGACAGGGAAACACTGAAGCTTTCTTT CASSVQGQGNTEAFF
14 few TRBJ2-7 TRBD2 TRBV2 TGTGCCAGCAGGAGCGGGACTGGTTACTACGAGCAGTACTTC CASRSGTGYYEQYF
12 few TRBJ1-1 - TRBV30 TGTGCCTGGATCCCGAAGGGTACTGAAGCTTTCTTT CAWIPKGTEAFF
19 - TRBJ2-5 TRBD2 TRBV4-2 TGTGCCAGCAGCCAAGTGGCTAGCGGGGGCTCTGAAAGACAAGAGACCCAGTACTTC CASSQVASGGSERQETQYF
15 - TRBJ1-1 - TRBV23-1 TGCGCCAGCAAAGCCCTTTTGAAGGGGACCACTGAAGCTTTCTTT CASKALLKGTTEAFF
14 medium-sized TRBJ2-3 - TRBV5-4 TGTGCCAGCAGCTTAGGCACAGCCCAAGATACGCAGTATTTT CASSLGTAQDTQYF
14 many TRBJ2-1 - TRBV28 TGTGCCAGCAGTTTAGTCGGGGGTAGGAATGAGCAGTTCTTC CASSLVGGRNEQFF
15 - TRBJ2-5 - TRBV5-1 TGCGCCAGCAGCTTGCTGGGGCAGAACCAAGAGACCCAGTACTTC CASSLLGQNQETQYF
13 few TRBJ2-3 TRBD2 TRBV5-1 TGCGCCAGCAGCCAACAGCGGGACGTTTCGCAGTATTTT CASSQQRDVSQYF
16 few TRBJ2-7 TRBD1 TRBV29-1 TGCAGCGTCTCTCCGTTTGGGACAGGGACCTCCTACGAGCAGTACTTC CSVSPFGTGTSYEQYF
15 - TRBJ2-7 TRBD2 TRBV18 TGTGCCAGCTCACAGGGACTAGCGGAGCTCTACGAGCAGTACTTC CASSQGLAELYEQYF
15 once TRBJ2-1 - TRBV5-1 TGCGCCAGCAATTCCGGGCCCAGCTCCTACAATGAGCAGTTCTTC CASNSGPSSYNEQFF
14 - TRBJ1-2 - TRBV23-1 TGCGCCAGCAGTCCCCTGGGTCGGGCCTATGGCTACACCTTC CASSPLGRAYGYTF
16 few TRBJ2-7 - TRBV5-1 TGCGCCAGCAGCTATTTCGGAGGGGTAAGCTCCTACGAGCAGTACTTC CASSYFGGVSSYEQYF
12 - TRBJ2-3 - TRBV30 TGTGCCTGGACAGACGGCAGGGATACGCAGTATTTT CAWTDGRDTQYF
15 - TRBJ2-3 - TRBV5-1 TGCGCCAGCAGCTTGGTGGAGGTCCTCGCAGATACGCAGTATTTT CASSLVEVLADTQYF
9 few TRBJ1-1 - TRBV5-1 TGCGCCAGCAGCTCCGGGGAGTTCTTT CASSSGEFF
15 many TRBJ2-6 - TRBV14 TGTGCCAGCAGCCACGGCAACTCTGGGGCCAACGTCCTGACTTTC CASSHGNSGANVLTF
11 few TRBJ2-1 - TRBV2 TGTGCCAGCAGGTATCACAATGAGCAGTTCTTC CASRYHNEQFF
12 many TRBJ2-1 TRBD2 TRBV30 TGTGCCTGGACCCGACCCGGGACTAGTAAGTTCTTC CAWTRPGTSKFF
14 few TRBJ2-5 - TRBV2 TGTGCCAGCAGTGCCAGGACCACTCAAGAGACCCAGTACTTC CASSARTTQETQYF
15 few TRBJ1-1 - TRBV7-9 TGTGCCAGCAGCTTTGGTGGGGGGAAGAACACTGAAGCTTTCTTT CASSFGGGKNTEAFF
13 - TRBJ1-5 - TRBV19 TGTGCCAGTAGTTCGAGAGAGAATCAGCCCCAGCATTTT CASSSRENQPQHF
12 few TRBJ2-2 - TRBV6-5 TGTGCCAGCACGGAGAGTCGGGGGGAGCTGTTTTTT CASTESRGELFF
14 many TRBJ2-5 TRBD1 TRBV5-4 TGTGCCAGCAGCTTACAGGGGGGTGTAGAGACCCAGTACTTC CASSLQGGVETQYF
16 - TRBJ2-7 - TRBV7-2 TGTGCCAGCAGCTTACATGTCCCCCAAGGACGGTACGAGCAGTACTTC CASSLHVPQGRYEQYF
16 few TRBJ2-3 - TRBV27 TGTGCCAGCAGTAGAGGGGGTTCTGTTAGCACAGATACGCAGTATTTT CASSRGGSVSTDTQYF
14 - TRBJ2-5 TRBD2 TRBV30 TGTGCCTGCAGCCTAGGACTAGCCGCAGAGACCCAGTACTTC CACSLGLAAETQYF
17 few TRBJ1-5 TRBD1 TRBV5-6 TGTGCCAGCAGCTGGCGCCAGGGGGAATTGAGCAATCAGCCCCAGCATTTT CASSWRQGELSNQPQHF
17 - TRBJ2-1 - TRBV21-1 TGTGCCAGCAGCCCTGGACGGGGTAAGAGCTCCTACAATGAGCAGTTCTTC CASSPGRGKSSYNEQFF
13 - TRBJ2-1 - TRBV2 TGTGCCAGCCATGAGCCGGATTACAATGAGCAGTTCTTC CASHEPDYNEQFF
14 - TRBJ2-7 - TRBV28 TGTGCCAGCAGCATACACTGGGACACGGGCGAGCAGTACTTC CASSIHWDTGEQYF
15 medium-sized TRBJ2-1 - TRBV29-1 TGCAGCGTTGCCCAGCGGCTTAGCTCCTACAATGAGCAGTTCTTC CSVAQRLSSYNEQFF
12 many TRBJ2-7 - TRBV28 TGTGCCAGCAGGAAAACATCCTACGAGCAGTACTTC CASRKTSYEQYF